The 14 T cell receptor beta chains given below trace back to one sample, sequenced in a study of Ad26.COV2.S vaccination and SARS-CoV-2 variants. Noted treatment: 19 received Ad26.COV2.S at low or high dose, single or two shots; about 5 received placebo; per-sample allocation not given. Day 63 following the first vaccine or placebo injection was when the samples were taken. Clones were read by immunoSEQ multiplex PCR, and TCRdb kept only the in-frame ones, dropping some. This sample has around 320,000 clones, with around 87% found just once. The source material was peripheral blood, sampled in a trial of Ad26.COV2.S vaccine versus placebo. These receptors originate from a person aged 18-60 years who received the Ad26.COV2.S COVID-19 vaccine or a placebo.

V usage is TRBV7-2 and J usage is TRBJ2-2, with 10 bases aligning to TRBD2. Looked up from germline, CDR1 is SGHTA and CDR2 is FQGNSA. This CDR3 has 16 amino acids. The V segment lost 1 base and the J segment 4 bases; nucleotides outside the gene matches: 3. CDR3 protein: CASSLGASGGTGELFF. Written as DNA, the CDR3 is TGTGCCAGCAGCTTAGGGGCTAGCGGGGGCACCGGGGAGCTGTTTTTT.

A word on this clone: Other DNA variants within this sample encode the same CDR3. V gene TRBV4-2 combines with J gene TRBJ2-7; 7 bases agree with TRBD1. Looked up from germline, CDR1 is LGHNA and CDR2 is YNFKEQ. The junction had 0 bases not matched to a gene; V was cut back by 1 base and J by 0 bases. The CDR3 is 14 residues long. The CDR3 nucleotides are TGTGCCAGCAGCCAAGGGGACAGCTCCTACGAGCAGTACTTC. It yields the protein CASSQGDSSYEQYF.

The chain couples TRBV13 to TRBJ2-1; 7 bases align to TRBD1. The CDR3 loop spans 14 amino acids. The V and J ends lost 2 bases and 7 bases, in that order; junction bases with no gene match: 5. The germline V gene encodes CDR1 PRHDT and CDR2 FYEKMQ (reference sequence). This CDR3 reads CASSLKGAGNEQFF. In nucleotides, the CDR3 is TGTGCCAGCAGCTTAAAGGGGGCCGGGAATGAGCAGTTCTTC.

This clone was seen a handful of times. The J gene is TRBJ2-7, the V gene TRBV7-9, with D hard to call. The CDR3 spans 11 residues. CDR1 is SEHNR, CDR2 FQNEAQ, per germline (reference sequence). With 7 bases removed from V and 4 bases from J, the gap between germline ends came to 8 bases. CDR3 protein: CASTLGYEQYF. Written as DNA, the CDR3 is TGTGCCAGCACCCTTGGGTACGAGCAGTACTTC. Full variable domain (outside the CDR3, taken from reference TRBV7-9 and TRBJ2-7): DTGVSQNPRHKITKRGQNVTFRCDPISEHNRLYWYRQTLGQGPEFLTYFQNEAQLEKSRLLSDRFSAERPKGSFSTLEIQRTEQGDSAMYLCASTLGYEQYFGPGTRLTVT.

This sequence joins TRBV5-1 and TRBJ2-3, with D possibly being TRBD2 (6 bases). The germline CDR1 and CDR2 sequences are SGHRS and YFSETQ. The CDR3 extends over 16 amino acids. Trimming stripped 3 bases from V and 1 base from J, with 15 bases between. The CDR3 loop reads CASSSRLESGTDTQYF. Written as DNA, the CDR3 is TGCGCCAGCAGCTCGAGACTAGAGTCTGGCACAGATACGCAGTATTTT.

The V call is TRBV6-2 or TRBV6-3, the J call TRBJ1-1; weak D call: TRBD1 (5 bases). V lost 1 base to trimming and J lost 2 bases, with 26 bases between them. The CDR3 loop spans 20 amino acids. Germline CDR1 and CDR2: MNHEY and SVGEGT. The DNA for the CDR3 is TGTGCCAGCAGTTACTTCCCCAGCTTGATACGGGACGGGGTTAACACTGAAGCTTTCTTT. Translated: CASSYFPSLIRDGVNTEAFF.

The chain combines TRBV12-5 with TRBJ1-3; maybe TRBD1 (6 bases). Germline CDR1 LGHNT, CDR2 FRNRAP. This CDR3 has 18 residues. V lost 4 bases and J 3 bases, leaving 22 bases between the germline ends. The CDR3 DNA sequence: TGTGCTAGTGGTTCCACGGGGGCCCTCTTGATCGGTGGAAACACCATATATTTT. Its protein is CASGSTGALLIGGNTIYF.

This chain's CDR3 is CASSQVRNTIYF. In nucleotides, the CDR3 is TGTGCCAGCAGCCAAGTGAGAAACACCATATATTTT. This chain uses TRBV4-2 with TRBJ1-3, with D unclear. Between the trimmed V and J ends, which lost 1 base and 5 bases, there was a span of 3 bases. CDR1 and CDR2 from the germline V gene are LGHNA and YNFKEQ. The CDR3 length is 12 residues.

A single count supports this clone. The CDR3 nucleotides read TGTGCCAGCAGCGGGGGACAGGAGGGTCAGCCCCAGCATTTT. Its translation: CASSGGQEGQPQHF. The J gene is TRBJ1-5, the V gene TRBV9; 8 bases match TRBD1. This CDR3 is built from 14 residues. CDR1 is SGDLS and CDR2 is YYNGEE in the germline V gene. The junction had 5 bases not matched to a gene; V was cut back by 3 bases and J by 6 bases.

The chain is built from TRBV3-1 (or the pseudogene TRBV3-2) and TRBJ1-2; no firm D call. V lost 2 bases and J 8 bases, leaving 9 bases between the germline ends. CDR1 LGHDT and CDR2 YNNKEL come from the germline V gene (reference sequence). The CDR3 spans 12 residues. The CDR3 DNA follows: TGTGCCAGCAGCCAAAACTGGGAGGGCTACACCTTC. Protein product: CASSQNWEGYTF.

V gene TRBV7-9 combines with J gene TRBJ1-1; D call uncertain. CDR3 size: 12 residues. V was clipped by 4 bases and J by 8 bases, with 11 bases between them. Germline lookup yields CDR1 SEHNR and CDR2 FQNEAQ (reference sequence). CDR3 region: CASSWQGREAFF. CDR3 DNA: TGTGCCAGCAGCTGGCAAGGGAGGGAAGCTTTCTTT.

On this clone: Different DNA sequences within this sample yield the same CDR3. CDR3 sequence: CASSFRNQPQHF. Written as DNA, the CDR3 is TGTGCCAGCAGCTTTCGCAATCAGCCCCAGCATTTT. The rearrangement links TRBV7-9 to TRBJ1-5; D is unclear. The CDR3 sequence is 12 residues long. V was cut by 3 bases and J by 2 bases, with 2 bases left in between. Germline V lookup: CDR1 SEHNR, CDR2 FQNEAQ (reference sequence).

This chain links TRBV4-3 with TRBJ2-1; TRBD2 agrees at 9 bases. CDR1 is LGHNA, CDR2 YSLEER, per germline. With 0 bases clipped from V and 6 bases from J, the junction kept 6 bases outside the gene matches. This CDR3 has 16 residues. The CDR3 DNA follows: TGCGCCAGCAGCCAAGAACGGGCTAGCGGGGCCAATGAGCAGTTCTTC. This codes for CASSQERASGANEQFF.

This clone was detected a few times. The CDR3 DNA sequence: TGTGCCAGTAGGCGACAGGGGAGATACACTGAAGCTTTCTTT. It is translated as CASRRQGRYTEAFF. This sequence joins TRBV19 and TRBJ1-1, with TRBD1 matching over 8 bases. CDR3 size: 14 residues. V gave up 6 bases and J gave up 3 bases; unmatched junction bases: 6. Germline CDR1 and CDR2: LNHDA and SQIVND (reference sequence).